The entry below gives a single T cell receptor (beta chain) sequence along with its context. The sample belongs to a study of blood T cell repertoires in COVID-19. Study details: Acute and convalescent COVID-19 samples came from the United States, Italy and Spain.

Germline CDR1 SGHRS, CDR2 YFSETQ. With V trimmed by 1 base and J by 1 base, 5 bases remained unmatched. This CDR3 is built from 16 residues. In the authors' methods: Amplification with reference gene primers provided the estimates of nucleated cell counts. Generated by immunoSEQ multiplex PCR, the TCRdb table keeps only in-frame clones and is missing some. V, J and clone size derive from that table, while D and trimming were established from the DNA sequence. The data show around 120,000 clones, with roughly nine tenths seen just once and about 7.7% held by the top ten. Sequenced: peripheral blood. The clonotype was recovered from a human donor in a cohort sampled during active COVID-19. The chain has TRBV5-1 and TRBJ2-3; 8 bases match TRBD2. For the CDR3, the DNA is TGCGCCAGCAGCTTGACTGGGCGGGGGGGCACAGATACGCAGTATTTT. Its translation: CASSLTGRGGTDTQYF.